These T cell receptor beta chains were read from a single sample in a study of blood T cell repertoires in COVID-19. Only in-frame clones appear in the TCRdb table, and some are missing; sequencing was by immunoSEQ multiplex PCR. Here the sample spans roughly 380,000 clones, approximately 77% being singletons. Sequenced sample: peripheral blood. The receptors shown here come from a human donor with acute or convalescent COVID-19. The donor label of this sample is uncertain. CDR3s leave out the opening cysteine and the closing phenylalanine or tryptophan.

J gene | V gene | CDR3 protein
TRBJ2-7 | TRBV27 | ASSLSRQGEQY
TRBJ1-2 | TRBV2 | ASRSEGNYGYT
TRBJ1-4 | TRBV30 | AWSVRVGQGANFAEKLF
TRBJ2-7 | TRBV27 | ASSIRTGLSYEQY
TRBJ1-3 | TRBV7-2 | ASSLAWTAGNTIY
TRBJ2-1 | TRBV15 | ATSRDGLARGDEQF
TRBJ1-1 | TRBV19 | ASRQLGGGASVF
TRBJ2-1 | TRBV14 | ASSQLAGGSYNEQF
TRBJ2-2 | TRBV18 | ASSPPSVSGATGELF
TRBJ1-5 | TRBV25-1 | ASSKSQGNQPQH
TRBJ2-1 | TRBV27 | ASSIGLPSSYNEQF
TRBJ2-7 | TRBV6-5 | ASSLQGSSYEQY
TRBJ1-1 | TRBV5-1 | ASSGTGGYLNTEAF
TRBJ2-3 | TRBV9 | ASSFSARADTQY
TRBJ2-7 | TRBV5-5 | ASSQSLSGSSYEQY
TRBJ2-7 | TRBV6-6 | ASRPDRSSHEQY
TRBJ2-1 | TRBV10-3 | AISPPSGMHNEQF
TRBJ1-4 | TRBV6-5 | ASREGGATNEKLF